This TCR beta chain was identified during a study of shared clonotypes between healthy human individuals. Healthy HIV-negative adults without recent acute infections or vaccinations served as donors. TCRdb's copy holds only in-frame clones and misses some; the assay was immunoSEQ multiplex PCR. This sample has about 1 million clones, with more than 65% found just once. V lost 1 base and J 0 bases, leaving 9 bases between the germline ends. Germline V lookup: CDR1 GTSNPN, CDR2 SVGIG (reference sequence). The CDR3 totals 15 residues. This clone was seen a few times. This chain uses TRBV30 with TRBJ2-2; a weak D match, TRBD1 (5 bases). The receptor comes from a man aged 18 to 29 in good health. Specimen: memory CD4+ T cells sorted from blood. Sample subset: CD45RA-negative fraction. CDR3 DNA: TGTGCCTGGAGTGGGACATGGTCGAACACCGGGGAGCTGTTTTTT. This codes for CAWSGTWSNTGELFF. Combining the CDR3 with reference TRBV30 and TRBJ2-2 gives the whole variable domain SQTIHQWPATLVQPVGSPLSLECTVEGTSNPNLYWYRQAAGRGLQLLFYSVGIGQISSEVPQNLSASRPQDRQFILSSKKLLLSDSGFYLCAWSGTWSNTGELFFGEGSRLTVL.